The clone carrying this TCR beta chain occurred many times. Antigen specificity is unknown. This specimen comes from a study of T-cell reconstitution after alpha-beta-depleted transplantation in children. A TCRbeta library incorporating unique molecular identifiers was prepared. MiXCR, run by TCRdb on the PCR reads, gives a single entry per CDR3 protein. Altogether thousands of distinct CDR3 sequences are present, roughly a fifth being singletons, with the ten largest covering approximately 44%. Looked up from germline, CDR1 is SEHNR and CDR2 is FQNEAQ (reference sequence). The CDR3 has 16 amino acids. V lost 0 bases, J lost 0 bases, and 11 bases lay in between. Study conclusions and caveats: Once a year had passed after transplant, T-cell counts and diversity came mostly from newly produced T cells. Several hundred expanded graft clones reportedly supplied alpha-beta T cells about two months after transplant. From surviving recipient T cells and thymic progenitors came the high day-60 TCRbeta diversity observed in some patients.

The sample in question was PBMCs, mostly from graft donor cells, obtained 180 days after TCRalphabeta/CD19-depleted stem cell transplant. The rearrangement links TRBV7-9 to TRBJ1-2; D is uncertain. This receptor was obtained from a male patient aged 2-10 years who had a stem cell transplant for acute lymphoblastic leukemia, so the T cells may come from the graft donor. In nucleotides, the CDR3 is TGTGCCAGCAGCTTAGCGGGAGGCGGAGCTAACTATGGCTACACCTTC. It translates to CASSLAGGGANYGYTF.